Listed here is a single T cell receptor beta chain. Its antigen is still unknown. These data originate in a study of T cell responses to AZD1222 COVID-19 vaccine. The CDR3 runs to 16 residues. Per the germline V gene, CDR1 is MDHEN and CDR2 is SYDVKM. Trimming cost V 4 bases and J 0 bases, with 10 bases left between them. Assay used: immunoSEQ multiplex PCR; TCRdb lists only in-frame clones, some missing. Here the sample spans around 140,000 clones, approximately 93% being singletons. Notes on the study in general: Donors were mostly white British, more females; clonal diversity possibly underestimated.

The V and J genes are TRBV28 and TRBJ2-6; TRBD1 or TRBD2 may be the D gene (5 bases each). The sample in question was peripheral blood, obtained after recovery from COVID-19. The TCR was taken from an adult who had recovered from COVID-19. The CDR3 protein is CASSWGPDSGANVLTF. The CDR3 nucleotides are TGTGCCAGCAGTTGGGGACCCGACTCTGGGGCCAACGTCCTGACTTTC.